The present T cell receptor (beta chain) was sequenced within a study of T cell changes during pregnancy in multiple sclerosis (dated by TCRdb to about 2019). Background for the entire study: The study examined how the T cell repertoire changed over the course of pregnancy in women with multiple sclerosis.

Library preparation was by the immunoSEQ multiplex PCR assay. In its TCRdb copy, this immuneACCESS table keeps in-frame sequences only and misses some clones. Where compared with another copy, unresolved V genes explain less than half of these, and the others have no known cause. Counted in this sample were 60,000 to 70,000 clones; 91% of them appeared once. Clones ranked in the top ten supply 1% to 1.5% of the sample. About this clone itself: The antigen it binds to is not known. No base quality values were provided; no much bigger clone lies one nucleotide off.

CDR1 and CDR2 (MDHEN, SYDVKM) derive from the germline V gene. V lost 1 base and J lost 6 bases, and the count of bases not matched to a germline gene is 2. The CDR3 starts with the cysteine, ends with the phenylalanine, and has 14 residues. Left in the record is the CDR3 DNA by itself, 42 bases read in frame from the first base. Recombination connected TRBV28 to TRBJ1-2; 10 bases in between match TRBD1. Sequencing was performed on peripheral blood, taken after pregnancy. This receptor was taken from a female donor in good health, enrolled as a control in a pregnancy study. The CDR3 protein: CASSLLGTGDGYTF. The nucleotide sequence is given as TGTGCCAGCAGTTTATTGGGGACAGGGGATGGCTACACCTTC.